This T cell receptor (beta chain) was documented in a study of Graves' ophthalmopathy and Graves' hyperthyroidism. This clonotype was observed many times. Using RNA transcripts, the TCR beta CDR3 regions were amplified. HTBI primers were used in a first-round RT-PCR, which preceded a second-round multiplex PCR. TCRdb used MiXCR to reprocess the multiplex PCR reads, holding one entry per CDR3 protein. Seen here are a few hundred thousand distinct CDR3 sequences, roughly a sixth observed once, and the top ten hold 2.4%. Per the germline V gene, CDR1 is DFQATT and CDR2 is SNEGSKA (reference sequence). The CDR3 runs 11 residues. Between the trimmed V and J ends, which lost 2 bases and 8 bases, there was a span of 7 bases.

The receptor comes from an adult woman with stable Graves' hyperthyroidism. Specimen: peripheral blood. This chain links TRBV20-1 with TRBJ2-4; D gene uncertain. The CDR3 loop reads CSARLTDIQYF. In nucleotides, the CDR3 is TGCAGTGCTAGATTGACGGACATTCAGTACTTC.